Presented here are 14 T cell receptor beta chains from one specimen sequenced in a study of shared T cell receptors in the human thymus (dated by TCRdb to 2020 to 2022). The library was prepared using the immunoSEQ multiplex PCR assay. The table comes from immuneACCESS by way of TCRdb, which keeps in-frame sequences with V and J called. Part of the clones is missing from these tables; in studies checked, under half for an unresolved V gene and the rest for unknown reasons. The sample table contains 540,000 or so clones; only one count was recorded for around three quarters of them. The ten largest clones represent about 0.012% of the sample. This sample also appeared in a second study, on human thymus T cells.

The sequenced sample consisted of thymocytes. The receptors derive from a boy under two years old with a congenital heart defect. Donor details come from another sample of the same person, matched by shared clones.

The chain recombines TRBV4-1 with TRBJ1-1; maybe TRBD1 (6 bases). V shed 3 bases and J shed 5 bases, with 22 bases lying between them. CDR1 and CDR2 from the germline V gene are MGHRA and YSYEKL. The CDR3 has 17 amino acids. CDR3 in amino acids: CASSQPPTGSLGTEAFF. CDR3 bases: TGCGCCAGCAGCCAGCCCCCTACAGGGAGCCTGGGGACTGAAGCTTTCTTT.

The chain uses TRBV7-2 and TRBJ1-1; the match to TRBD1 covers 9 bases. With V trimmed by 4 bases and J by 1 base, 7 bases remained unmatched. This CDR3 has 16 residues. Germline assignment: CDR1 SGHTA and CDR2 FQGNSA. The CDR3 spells CASSSDRGDGNTEAFF. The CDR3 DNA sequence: TGTGCCAGCAGCTCGGACAGGGGAGACGGGAACACTGAAGCTTTCTTT. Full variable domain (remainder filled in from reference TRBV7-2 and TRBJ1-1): GAGVSQSPSNKVTEKGKDVELRCDPISGHTALYWYRQSLGQGLEFLIYFQGNSAPDKSGLPSDRFSAERTGGSVSTLTIQRTQQEDSAVYLCASSSDRGDGNTEAFFGQGTRLTVV.

As DNA, the CDR3 is TGCGCCAGCAGCCAACCGATACCTAGCTGGGACATTCAGTACTTC. Its translation: CASSQPIPSWDIQYF. The chain joins TRBV4-1 to TRBJ2-4, with a possible D match to TRBD2 (5 bases). The V gene lost 2 bases and the J gene lost 8 bases, with 16 bases spanning the gap. Germline CDR1 MGHRA, CDR2 YSYEKL. This CDR3 region has 15 residues.

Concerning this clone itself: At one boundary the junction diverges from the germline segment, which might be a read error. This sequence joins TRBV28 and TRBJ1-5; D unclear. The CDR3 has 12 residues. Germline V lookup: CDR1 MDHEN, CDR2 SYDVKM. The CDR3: CATSRRDQSQHF. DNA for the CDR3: TGTGCCACCTCGAGGCGGGATCAGTCCCAGCATTTT.

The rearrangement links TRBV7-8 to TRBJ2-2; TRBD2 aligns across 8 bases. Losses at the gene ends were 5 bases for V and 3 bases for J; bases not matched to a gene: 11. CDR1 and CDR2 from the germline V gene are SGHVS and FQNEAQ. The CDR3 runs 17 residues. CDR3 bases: TGTGCCAGCAGCATGTGCCGACTAGCGAACGACACCGGGGAGCTGTTTTTT. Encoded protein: CASSMCRLANDTGELFF. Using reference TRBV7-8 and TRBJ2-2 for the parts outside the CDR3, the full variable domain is GAGVSQSPRYKVAKRGQDVALRCDPISGHVSLFWYQQALGQGPEFLTYFQNEAQLDKSGLPSDRFFAERPEGSVSTLKIQRTQQEDSAVYLCASSMCRLANDTGELFFGEGSRLTVL.

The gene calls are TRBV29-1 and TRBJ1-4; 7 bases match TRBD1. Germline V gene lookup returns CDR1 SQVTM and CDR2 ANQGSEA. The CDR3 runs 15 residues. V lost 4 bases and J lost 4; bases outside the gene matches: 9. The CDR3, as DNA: TGCAGCGTTGTGTTTCCGGGACAGATTAATGAAAAACTGTTTTTT. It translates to CSVVFPGQINEKLFF.

CDR3 DNA: TGTGCCAGCTCTCTAAGGACAGGGCGGACCGGGGAGCTGTTTTTT. It codes for CASSLRTGRTGELFF. The V gene is TRBV18, the J gene TRBJ2-2, with 8 bases aligning to TRBD1. Germline lookup yields CDR1 KGHSH and CDR2 LQKENI. The CDR3 has 15 amino acids. The V gene end was trimmed by 6 bases and the J gene end by 5 bases; junction bases not matched to a gene: 8.

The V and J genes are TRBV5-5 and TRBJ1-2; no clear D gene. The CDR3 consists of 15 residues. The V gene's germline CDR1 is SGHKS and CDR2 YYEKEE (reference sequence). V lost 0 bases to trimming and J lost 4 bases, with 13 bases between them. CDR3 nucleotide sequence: TGTGCCAGCAGCTTGGCTCACGGGAGATTCTATGGCTACACCTTC. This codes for CASSLAHGRFYGYTF. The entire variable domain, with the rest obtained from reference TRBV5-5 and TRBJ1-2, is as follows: DAGVTQSPTHLIKTRGQQVTLRCSPISGHKSVSWYQQVLGQGPQFIFQYYEKEERGRGNFPDRFSARQFPNYSSELNVNALLLGDSALYLCASSLAHGRFYGYTFGSGTRLTVV.

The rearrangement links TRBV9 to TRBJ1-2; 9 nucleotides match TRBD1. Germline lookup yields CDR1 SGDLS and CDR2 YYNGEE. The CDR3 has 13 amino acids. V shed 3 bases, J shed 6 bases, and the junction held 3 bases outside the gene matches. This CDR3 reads CASSADRGDGYTF. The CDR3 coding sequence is TGTGCCAGCAGCGCGGACAGGGGCGATGGCTACACCTTC.

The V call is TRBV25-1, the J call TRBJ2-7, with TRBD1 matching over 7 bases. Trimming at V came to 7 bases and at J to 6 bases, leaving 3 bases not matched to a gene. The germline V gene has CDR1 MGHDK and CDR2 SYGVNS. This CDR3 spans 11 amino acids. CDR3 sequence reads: CASTNRGEQYF. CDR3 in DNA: TGTGCCAGCACGAACAGGGGCGAGCAGTACTTC.

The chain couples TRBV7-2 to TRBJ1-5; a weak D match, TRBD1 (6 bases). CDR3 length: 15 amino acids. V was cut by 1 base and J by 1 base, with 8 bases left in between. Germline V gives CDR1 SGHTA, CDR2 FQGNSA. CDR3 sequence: CASSLERGSNQPQHF. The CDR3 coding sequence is TGTGCCAGCAGCTTAGAGAGGGGGAGCAATCAGCCCCAGCATTTT.

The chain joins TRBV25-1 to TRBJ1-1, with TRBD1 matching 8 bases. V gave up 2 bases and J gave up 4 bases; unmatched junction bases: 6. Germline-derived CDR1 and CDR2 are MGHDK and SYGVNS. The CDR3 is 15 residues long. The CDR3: CASSEPGGPGTEAFF. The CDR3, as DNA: TGTGCCAGCAGTGAACCAGGGGGCCCCGGCACTGAAGCTTTCTTT.

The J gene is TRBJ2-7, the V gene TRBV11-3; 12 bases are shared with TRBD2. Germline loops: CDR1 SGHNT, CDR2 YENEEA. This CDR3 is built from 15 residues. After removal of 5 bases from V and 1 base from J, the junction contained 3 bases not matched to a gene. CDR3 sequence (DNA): TGTGCCAGCAGCCTACTAGCGGGAGGTTCCTACGAGCAGTACTTC. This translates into CASSLLAGGSYEQYF.

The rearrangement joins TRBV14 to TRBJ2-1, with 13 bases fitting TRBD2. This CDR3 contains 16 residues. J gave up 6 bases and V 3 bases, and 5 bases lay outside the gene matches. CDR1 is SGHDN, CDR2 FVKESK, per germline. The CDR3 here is CASSQTSGRSCNEQFF. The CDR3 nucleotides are TGTGCCAGCAGCCAGACTAGCGGGAGGTCTTGCAATGAGCAGTTCTTC.